Listed below are T cell receptor beta chains from one sample, sequenced in a study of cytomegalovirus exposure and HLA in healthy donors. The assay was immunoSEQ multiplex PCR, and TCRdb's table has in-frame clones only and misses some. In the table there are over 250,000 clones, about nine tenths of which are singletons. The sequenced sample was PBMCs. These receptor sequences come from a man in his forties or fifties in good health and CMV-seropositive. CDR3s include the opening cysteine and the closing phenylalanine or tryptophan. The order of the fields is V gene, clone size, CDR3 length, D gene, J gene, CDR3 protein, CDR3 DNA. The D gene is left open where the match is weak. Size is omitted from some rows. Given values are once, few, many or a class for expanded clones.

TRBV7-3	once	14	-	TRBJ2-3	CASSLNRGTDTQYF	TGTGCCAGCAGCCTAAACAGGGGCACAGATACGCAGTATTTT
TRBV19	-	14	-	TRBJ2-1	CASSFFGRRDWKFF	TGTGCCAGTAGTTTCTTCGGTCGGCGGGACTGGAAGTTCTTC
TRBV19	-	13	-	TRBJ1-1	CASSIGGGVEAFF	TGTGCCAGTAGTATAGGCGGGGGGGTTGAAGCTTTCTTT
TRBV29-1	few	17	-	TRBJ1-1	CSVSRSGERHMNTEAFF	TGCAGCGTGTCCAGAAGTGGAGAACGGCATATGAACACTGAAGCTTTCTTT
TRBV6-5	once	16	TRBD2	TRBJ2-1	CASSYGRPTSMHEQFF	TGTGCCAGCAGTTACGGCCGACCGACTAGCATGCATGAGCAGTTCTTC
TRBV6-7	few	15	-	TRBJ1-1	CASSFPRQANTEAFF	TGTGCCAGCAGTTTCCCTCGGCAGGCGAACACTGAAGCTTTCTTT
TRBV27	-	12	-	TRBJ2-1	CASRPDQGHTFF	TGTGCCAGCAGGCCCGACCAGGGCCACACCTTCTTC
TRBV28	few	14	TRBD1	TRBJ2-3	CASSWGQGTYTQYF	TGTGCCAGCAGTTGGGGACAGGGGACTTATACGCAGTATTTT
TRBV30	-	13	-	TRBJ2-3	CAWSGTALETQYF	TGTGCCTGGAGTGGGACTGCCCTGGAGACGCAGTATTTT
TRBV27	-	14	-	TRBJ1-1	CASSFDRLNTEAFF	TGTGCCAGCAGTTTTGACAGATTAAACACTGAAGCTTTCTTT
TRBV19	few	15	TRBD1	TRBJ1-1	CASTTGGVLDTEAFF	TGTGCCAGTACTACAGGGGGCGTCTTGGACACTGAAGCTTTCTTT
TRBV7-9	-	15	-	TRBJ2-1	CASSLGQAAYNEQFF	TGTGCCAGCAGCTTAGGGCAGGCCGCCTACAATGAGCAGTTCTTC
TRBV25-1	few	13	-	TRBJ2-7	CASSEGQGLEQYF	TGTGCCAGCAGTGAAGGTCAGGGTCTCGAGCAGTACTTC
TRBV27	-	16	TRBD1	TRBJ2-1	CASRPTGTDTYNEQFF	TGTGCCAGCAGGCCCACCGGGACAGACACCTACAATGAGCAGTTCTTC
TRBV19	-	16	-	TRBJ2-5	CASSIIASGGQETQYF	TGTGCCAGTAGTATAATAGCGTCCGGCGGGCAAGAGACCCAGTACTTC
TRBV9	-	16	-	TRBJ2-2	CASSVGAQRNTGELFF	TGTGCCAGCAGCGTAGGGGCACAGAGGAACACCGGGGAGCTGTTTTTT
TRBV6-5	-	12	-	TRBJ2-2	CASSLSTGELFF	TGTGCCAGCAGTTTATCCACCGGGGAGCTGTTTTTT
TRBV5-6	few	18	TRBD1	TRBJ1-4	CASSLGLIGGWSNEKLFF	TGTGCCAGCAGCTTGGGCCTTATAGGGGGCTGGTCTAATGAAAAACTGTTTTTT
TRBV7-2	-	12	-	TRBJ2-7	CASSRNSYEQYF	TGTGCCAGCAGTCGAAACAGCTACGAGCAGTACTTC
TRBV7-9	-	16	TRBD1	TRBJ2-2	CASIDQGQLNTGELFF	TGTGCCAGCATAGATCAGGGACAGCTGAACACCGGGGAGCTGTTTTTT
TRBV7-8	-	16	TRBD2	TRBJ2-5	CASSPFGGGYQETQYF	TGTGCCAGCAGCCCGTTCGGGGGAGGGTACCAAGAGACCCAGTACTTC
TRBV19	-	13	TRBD2	TRBJ2-5	CASSRLAGVRQYF	TGTGCCAGTAGCCGACTAGCGGGAGTCAGGCAGTACTTC
TRBV7-8	once	13	-	TRBJ2-7	CASSLGHTYEQYF	TGTGCCAGCAGCTTAGGACATACCTACGAGCAGTACTTC
TRBV4-1	once	15	TRBD1	TRBJ2-7	CASSQTGARSYEQYF	TGCGCCAGCAGCCAAACAGGGGCCAGGTCCTACGAGCAGTACTTC
TRBV2	-	16	TRBD2	TRBJ2-3	CASSRGLAGGTDTQYF	TGTGCCAGCAGTCGGGGACTAGCGGGAGGGACAGATACGCAGTATTTT
TRBV7-2	-	13	TRBD1	TRBJ2-7	CASSTTGPGEQYF	TGTGCCAGCAGCACGACAGGGCCCGGGGAGCAGTACTTC
TRBV28	once	12	-	TRBJ2-7	CASSRGGYEQYF	TGTGCCAGCAGCCGCGGTGGGTACGAGCAGTACTTC
TRBV7-2	once	14	TRBD2	TRBJ2-5	CASSLSGRVETQYF	TGTGCCAGCAGCCTTAGCGGGAGAGTTGAGACCCAGTACTTC
TRBV28	-	13	TRBD1	TRBJ1-2	CASSGQFNYGYTF	TGTGCCAGCTCGGGACAGTTCAACTATGGCTACACCTTC
TRBV6-5	-	15	-	TRBJ1-1	CASSYSYRLNTEAFF	TGTGCCAGCAGTTACTCCTACAGATTGAACACTGAAGCTTTCTTT
TRBV27	-	15	TRBD2	TRBJ2-7	CASRWTSGYTYEQYF	TGTGCCAGCAGGTGGACTAGCGGGTATACCTACGAGCAGTACTTC
TRBV5-4	-	14	TRBD1	TRBJ1-1	CASSVGQGNTEAFF	TGTGCCAGCAGCGTCGGACAGGGAAACACTGAAGCTTTCTTT
TRBV28	-	12	-	TRBJ2-7	CASTTLSYEQYF	TGTGCCAGCACTACGCTCTCCTACGAGCAGTACTTC
TRBV5-1	-	15	-	TRBJ1-1	CASSLNMAANTEAFF	TGCGCCAGCAGCTTGAACATGGCGGCGAACACTGAAGCTTTCTTT
TRBV11-2	-	14	TRBD2	TRBJ2-7	CASSLGPSGYEQYF	TGTGCCAGCAGCTTAGGTCCTAGCGGTTACGAGCAGTACTTC
TRBV7-3	-	15	TRBD2	TRBJ2-1	CASSPRLAGWGEQFF	TGTGCCAGCAGCCCTCGACTAGCGGGGTGGGGTGAGCAGTTCTTC
TRBV4-3	-	16	TRBD1	TRBJ2-4	CASSQTSTGVTNIQYF	TGCGCCAGCAGCCAAACCTCGACAGGGGTGACAAACATTCAGTACTTC
TRBV2	-	14	TRBD2	TRBJ2-7	CASSLGLAGGEQYF	TGTGCCAGCAGCCTGGGACTAGCGGGGGGCGAGCAGTACTTC
TRBV18	few	15	-	TRBJ1-1	CASSRDQGSNTEAFF	TGTGCCAGCTCACGGGATCAGGGGTCGAACACTGAAGCTTTCTTT